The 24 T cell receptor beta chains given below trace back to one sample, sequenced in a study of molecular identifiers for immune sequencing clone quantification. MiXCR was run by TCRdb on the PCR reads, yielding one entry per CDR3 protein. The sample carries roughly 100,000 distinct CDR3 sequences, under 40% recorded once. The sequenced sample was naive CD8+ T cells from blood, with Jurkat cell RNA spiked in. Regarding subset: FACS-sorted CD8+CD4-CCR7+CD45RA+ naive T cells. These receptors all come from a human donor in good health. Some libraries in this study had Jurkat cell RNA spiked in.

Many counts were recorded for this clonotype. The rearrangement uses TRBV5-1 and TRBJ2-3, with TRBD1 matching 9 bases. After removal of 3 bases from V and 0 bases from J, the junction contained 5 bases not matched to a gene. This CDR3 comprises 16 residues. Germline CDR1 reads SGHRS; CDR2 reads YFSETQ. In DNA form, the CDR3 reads TGCGCCAGCAGCTCAACAGGGGGCTCTAGCACAGATACGCAGTATTTT. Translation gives CASSSTGGSSTDTQYF.

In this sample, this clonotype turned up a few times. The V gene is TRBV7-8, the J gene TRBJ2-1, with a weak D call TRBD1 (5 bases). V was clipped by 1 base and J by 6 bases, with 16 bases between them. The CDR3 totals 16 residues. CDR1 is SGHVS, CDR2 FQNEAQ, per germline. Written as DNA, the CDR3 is TGTGCCAGCAGCTTAGGGCAGCTAGGGGCGCGCAATGAGCAGTTCTTC. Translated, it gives CASSLGQLGARNEQFF. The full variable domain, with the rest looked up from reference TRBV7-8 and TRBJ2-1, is GAGVSQSPRYKVAKRGQDVALRCDPISGHVSLFWYQQALGQGPEFLTYFQNEAQLDKSGLPSDRFFAERPEGSVSTLKIQRTQQEDSAVYLCASSLGQLGARNEQFFGPGTRLTVL.

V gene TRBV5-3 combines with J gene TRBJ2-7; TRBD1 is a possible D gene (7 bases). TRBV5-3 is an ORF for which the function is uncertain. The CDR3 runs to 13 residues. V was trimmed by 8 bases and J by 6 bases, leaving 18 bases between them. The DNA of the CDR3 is TGTGCCAGCAGCCCAGGGACAGCGGGCGAGCAGTACTTC. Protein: CASSPGTAGEQYF.

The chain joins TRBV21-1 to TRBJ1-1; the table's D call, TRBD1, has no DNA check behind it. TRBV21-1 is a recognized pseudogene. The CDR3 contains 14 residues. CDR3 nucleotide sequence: TGTGCCAGCAGCGCCCAGGAGAGGGGGGCTGAAGCTTTCTTT. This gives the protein CASSAQERGAEAFF.

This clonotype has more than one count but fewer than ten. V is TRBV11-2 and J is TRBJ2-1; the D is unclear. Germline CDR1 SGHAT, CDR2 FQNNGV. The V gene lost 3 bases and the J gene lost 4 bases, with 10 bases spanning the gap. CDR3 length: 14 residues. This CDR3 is CASSFQTIYNEQFF. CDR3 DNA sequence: TGTGCCAGCAGCTTCCAGACAATTTACAATGAGCAGTTCTTC.

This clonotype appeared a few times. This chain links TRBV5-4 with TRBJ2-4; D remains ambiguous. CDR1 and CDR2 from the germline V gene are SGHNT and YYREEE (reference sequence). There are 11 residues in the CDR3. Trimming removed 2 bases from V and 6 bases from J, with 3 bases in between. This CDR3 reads CASSFGNIQYF. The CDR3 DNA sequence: TGTGCCAGCAGCTTCGGAAACATTCAGTACTTC.

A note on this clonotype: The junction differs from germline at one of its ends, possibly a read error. CDR3 sequence: CASSSGSSYVQYF. In DNA, the CDR3 is TGTGCCAGCAGCTCTGGGAGCTCCTACGTGCAGTACTTC. The V call is TRBV7-9, the J call TRBJ2-7, with a weak D call TRBD2 (5 bases). This CDR3 is 13 amino acids long. The V gene's germline CDR1 is SEHNR and CDR2 FQNEAQ (reference sequence).

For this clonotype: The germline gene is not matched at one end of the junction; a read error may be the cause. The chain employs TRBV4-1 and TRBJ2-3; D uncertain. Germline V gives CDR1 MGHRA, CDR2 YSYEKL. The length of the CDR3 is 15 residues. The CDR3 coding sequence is TGCGCCAGCAGCCAAGACGCGGTCGTAAGGGATACGCAGTCTTTT. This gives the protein CASSQDAVVRDTQSF.

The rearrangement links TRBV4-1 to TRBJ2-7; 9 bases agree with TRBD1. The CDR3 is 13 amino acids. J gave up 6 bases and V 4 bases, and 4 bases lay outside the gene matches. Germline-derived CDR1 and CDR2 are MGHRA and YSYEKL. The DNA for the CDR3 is TGCGCCAGCAGCCCGGACAGGGGAAGCGAGCAGTACTTC. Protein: CASSPDRGSEQYF.

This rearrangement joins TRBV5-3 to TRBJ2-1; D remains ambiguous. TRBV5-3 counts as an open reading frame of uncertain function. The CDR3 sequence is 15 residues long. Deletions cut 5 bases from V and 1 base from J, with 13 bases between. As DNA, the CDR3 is TGTGCCAGAAGTTCGGATGGGCTTTCCTACAATGAGCAGTTCTTC. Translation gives CARSSDGLSYNEQFF.

CDR3 region: CASSSGTAKPYEQYF. In DNA, the CDR3 is TGTGCCAGCAGCTCGGGGACAGCTAAACCCTACGAGCAGTACTTC. This chain connects TRBV7-9 to TRBJ2-7; 7 bases are shared with TRBD1. Germline values: CDR1 SEHNR, CDR2 FQNEAQ (reference sequence). The V and J ends lost 4 bases and 2 bases, in that order; junction bases with no gene match: 8. This CDR3 contains 15 residues.

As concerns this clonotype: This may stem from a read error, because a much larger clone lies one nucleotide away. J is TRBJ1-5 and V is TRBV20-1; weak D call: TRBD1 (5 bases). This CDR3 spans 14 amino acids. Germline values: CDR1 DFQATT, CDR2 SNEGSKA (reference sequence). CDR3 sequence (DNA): TGCAGTGCTAGCGGGGACGGTAGCACTCAGCCCCAGCATTTT. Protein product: CSASGDGSTQPQHF.

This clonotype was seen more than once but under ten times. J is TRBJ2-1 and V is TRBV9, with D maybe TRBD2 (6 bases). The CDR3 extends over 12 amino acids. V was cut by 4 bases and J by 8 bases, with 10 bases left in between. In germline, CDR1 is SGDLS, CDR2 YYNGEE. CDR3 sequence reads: CASSNLADEQFF. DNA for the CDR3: TGTGCCAGCAGCAATTTAGCGGATGAGCAGTTCTTC. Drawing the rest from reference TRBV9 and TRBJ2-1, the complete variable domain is DSGVTQTPKHLITATGQRVTLRCSPRSGDLSVYWYQQSLDQGLQFLIQYYNGEERAKGNILERFSAQQFPDLHSELNLSSLELGDSALYFCASSNLADEQFFGPGTRLTVL.

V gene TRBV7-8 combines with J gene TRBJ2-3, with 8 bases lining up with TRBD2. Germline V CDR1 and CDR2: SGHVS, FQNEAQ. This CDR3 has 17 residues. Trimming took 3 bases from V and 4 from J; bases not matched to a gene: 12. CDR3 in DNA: TGTGCCAGCAGCTTTAACCTTGCGGGAGGCAAGGCAGATACGCAGTATTTT. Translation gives CASSFNLAGGKADTQYF.

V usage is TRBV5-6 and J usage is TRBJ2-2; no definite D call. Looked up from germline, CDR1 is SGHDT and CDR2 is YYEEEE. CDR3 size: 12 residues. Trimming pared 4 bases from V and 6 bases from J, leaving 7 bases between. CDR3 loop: CASSPLAGELFF. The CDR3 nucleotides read TGTGCCAGCAGCCCCCTGGCCGGGGAGCTGTTTTTT.

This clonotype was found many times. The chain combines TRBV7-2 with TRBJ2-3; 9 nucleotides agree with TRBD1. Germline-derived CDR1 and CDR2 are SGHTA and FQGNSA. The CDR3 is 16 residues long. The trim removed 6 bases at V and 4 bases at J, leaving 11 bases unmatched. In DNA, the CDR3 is TGTGCCAGCAGTACCCTCCGGGGACAGGGCGCAGATACGCAGTATTTT. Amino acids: CASSTLRGQGADTQYF. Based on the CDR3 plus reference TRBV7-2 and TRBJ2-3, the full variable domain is GAGVSQSPSNKVTEKGKDVELRCDPISGHTALYWYRQSLGQGLEFLIYFQGNSAPDKSGLPSDRFSAERTGGSVSTLTIQRTQQEDSAVYLCASSTLRGQGADTQYFGPGTRLTVL.

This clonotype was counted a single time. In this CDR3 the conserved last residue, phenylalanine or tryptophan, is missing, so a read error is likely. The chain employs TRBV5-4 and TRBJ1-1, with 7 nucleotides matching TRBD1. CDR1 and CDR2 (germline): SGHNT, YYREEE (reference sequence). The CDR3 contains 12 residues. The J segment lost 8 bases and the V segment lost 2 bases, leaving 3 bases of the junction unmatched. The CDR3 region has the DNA TGTGCCAGCAGCTTTACAGGGGAGGAAGCTTTCTCT. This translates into CASSFTGEEAFS.

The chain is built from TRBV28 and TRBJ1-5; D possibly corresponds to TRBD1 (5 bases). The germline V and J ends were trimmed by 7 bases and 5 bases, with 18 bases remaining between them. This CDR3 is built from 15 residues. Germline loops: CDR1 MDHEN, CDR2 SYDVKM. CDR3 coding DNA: TGTGCCAGCACCTTAGGCAGGGTAGGGGATCAGCCCCAGCATTTT. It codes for CASTLGRVGDQPQHF.

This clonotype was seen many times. CDR3: CASSVQQGANSPLHF. CDR3 coding DNA: TGTGCCAGCAGCGTCCAACAGGGGGCCAATTCACCCCTCCACTTT. The chain employs TRBV9 and TRBJ1-6, with 9 positions matching TRBD1. J lost 7 bases, V lost 2 bases, and 4 bases had no gene match. CDR3 length: 15 residues. Looked up from germline, CDR1 is SGDLS and CDR2 is YYNGEE.

The CDR3 nucleotides are TGCGCCAGCAGCCACCTCGGACAGGGGAACGAGCAGTACTTC. It encodes CASSHLGQGNEQYF. The rearrangement uses TRBV4-3 and TRBJ2-7; 9 nucleotides agree with TRBD1. The CDR3 consists of 14 residues. The germline gives CDR1 LGHNA, CDR2 YSLEER. V gave up 3 bases and J gave up 5 bases; unmatched junction bases: 5.

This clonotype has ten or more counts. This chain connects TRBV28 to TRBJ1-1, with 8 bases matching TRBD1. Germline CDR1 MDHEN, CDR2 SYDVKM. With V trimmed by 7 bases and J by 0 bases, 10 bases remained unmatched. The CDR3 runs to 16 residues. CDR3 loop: CASNLGQVTMNTEAFF. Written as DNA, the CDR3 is TGTGCCAGCAATTTGGGACAGGTCACCATGAACACTGAAGCTTTCTTT.

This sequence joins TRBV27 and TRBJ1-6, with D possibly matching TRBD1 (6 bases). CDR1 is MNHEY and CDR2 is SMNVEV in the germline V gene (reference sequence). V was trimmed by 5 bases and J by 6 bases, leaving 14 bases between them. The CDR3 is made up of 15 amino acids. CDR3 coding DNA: TGTGCCAGCAGTACCTGGGGGGCTTCTAATTCACCCCTCCACTTT. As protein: CASSTWGASNSPLHF.

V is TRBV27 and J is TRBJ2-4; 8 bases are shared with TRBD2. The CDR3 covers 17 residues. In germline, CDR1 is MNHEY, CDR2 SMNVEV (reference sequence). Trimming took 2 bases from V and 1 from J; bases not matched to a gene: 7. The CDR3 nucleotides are TGTGCCAGCAGTTTACGAATAGCGGGATCGGCCAAAAACATTCAGTACTTC. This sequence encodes CASSLRIAGSAKNIQYF.

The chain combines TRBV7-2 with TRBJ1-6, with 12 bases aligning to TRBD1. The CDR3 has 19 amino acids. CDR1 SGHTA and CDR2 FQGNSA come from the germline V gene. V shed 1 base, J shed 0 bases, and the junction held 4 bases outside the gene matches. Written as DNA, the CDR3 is TGTGCCAGCAGCTTAGAAGGGACAGGGGGCGCCTCCTATAATTCACCCCTCCACTTT. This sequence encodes CASSLEGTGGASYNSPLHF.